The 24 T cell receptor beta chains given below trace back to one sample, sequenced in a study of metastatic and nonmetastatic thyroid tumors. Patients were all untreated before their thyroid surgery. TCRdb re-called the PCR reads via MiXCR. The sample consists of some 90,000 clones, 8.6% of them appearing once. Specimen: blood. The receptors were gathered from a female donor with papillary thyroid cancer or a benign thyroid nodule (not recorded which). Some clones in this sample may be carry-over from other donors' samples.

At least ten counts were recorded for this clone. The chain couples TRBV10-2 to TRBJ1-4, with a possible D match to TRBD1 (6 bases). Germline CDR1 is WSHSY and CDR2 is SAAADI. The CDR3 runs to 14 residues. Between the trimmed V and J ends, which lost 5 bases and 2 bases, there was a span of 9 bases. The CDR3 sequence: CASSWGATNEKLFF. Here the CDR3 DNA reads TGCGCCAGCAGTTGGGGGGCGACTAATGAAAAACTGTTTTTT.

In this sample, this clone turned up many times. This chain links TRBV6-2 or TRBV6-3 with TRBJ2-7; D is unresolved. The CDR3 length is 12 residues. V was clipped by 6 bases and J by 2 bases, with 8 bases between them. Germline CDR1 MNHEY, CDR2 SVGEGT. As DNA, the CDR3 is TGTGCCAGCAGCGACCAACCCTACGAGCAGTACTTC. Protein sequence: CASSDQPYEQYF.

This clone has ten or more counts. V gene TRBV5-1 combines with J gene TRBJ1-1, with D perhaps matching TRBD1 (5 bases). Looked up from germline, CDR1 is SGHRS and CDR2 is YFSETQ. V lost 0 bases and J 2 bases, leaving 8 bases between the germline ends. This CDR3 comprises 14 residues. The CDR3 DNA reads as TGCGCCAGCAGCTTGGGGGGCTTCAACACTGAAGCTTTCTTT. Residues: CASSLGGFNTEAFF.

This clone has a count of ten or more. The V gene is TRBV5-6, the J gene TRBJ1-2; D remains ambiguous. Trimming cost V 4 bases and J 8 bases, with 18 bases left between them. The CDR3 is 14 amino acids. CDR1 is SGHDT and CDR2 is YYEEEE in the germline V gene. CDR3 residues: CASSRDGPWSGYTF. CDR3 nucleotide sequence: TGTGCCAGCAGCCGCGACGGTCCCTGGAGCGGCTACACCTTC.

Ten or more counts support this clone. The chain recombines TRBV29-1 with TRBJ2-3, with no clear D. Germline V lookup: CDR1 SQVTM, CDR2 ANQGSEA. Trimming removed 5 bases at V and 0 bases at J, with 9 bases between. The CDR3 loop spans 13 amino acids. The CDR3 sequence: CSVRVSSTDTQYF. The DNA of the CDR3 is TGCAGCGTTCGAGTATCTAGCACAGATACGCAGTATTTT.

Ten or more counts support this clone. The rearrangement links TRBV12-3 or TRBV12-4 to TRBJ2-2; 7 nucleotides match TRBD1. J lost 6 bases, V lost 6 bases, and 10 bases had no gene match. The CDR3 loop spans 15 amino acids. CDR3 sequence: CASSNTGARAGELFF. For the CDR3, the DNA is TGTGCCAGCAGCAACACAGGGGCGAGGGCCGGGGAGCTGTTTTTT.

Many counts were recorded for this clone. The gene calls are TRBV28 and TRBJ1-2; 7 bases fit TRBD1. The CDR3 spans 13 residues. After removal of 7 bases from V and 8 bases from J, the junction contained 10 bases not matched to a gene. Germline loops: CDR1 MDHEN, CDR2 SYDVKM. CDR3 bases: TGTGCCAGCACCTACCTGAGGGGACAGGGCTACACCTTC. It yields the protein CASTYLRGQGYTF.

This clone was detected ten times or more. DNA of the CDR3: TGTGCCAGCAGCGAGCCCCCTAACTATGGCTACACCTTC. Encoded protein: CASSEPPNYGYTF. The chain uses TRBV6-1 and TRBJ1-2; D gene ambiguous. V lost 6 bases and J 0 bases, leaving 8 bases between the germline ends. Germline V gene sequence: CDR1 MNHNS, CDR2 SASEGT. This CDR3 spans 13 amino acids.

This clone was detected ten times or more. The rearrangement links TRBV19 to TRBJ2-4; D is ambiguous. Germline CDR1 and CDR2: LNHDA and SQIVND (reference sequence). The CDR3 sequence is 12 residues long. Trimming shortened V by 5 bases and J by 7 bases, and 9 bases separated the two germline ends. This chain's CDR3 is CASSPGPNIQYF. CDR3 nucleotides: TGTGCCAGTAGTCCGGGCCCGAACATTCAGTACTTC.

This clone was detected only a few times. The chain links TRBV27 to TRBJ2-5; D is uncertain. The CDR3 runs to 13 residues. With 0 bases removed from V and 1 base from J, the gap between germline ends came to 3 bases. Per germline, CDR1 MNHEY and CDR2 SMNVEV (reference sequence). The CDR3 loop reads CASSLSRQETQYF. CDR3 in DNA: TGTGCCAGCAGTTTATCGCGCCAAGAGACCCAGTACTTC.

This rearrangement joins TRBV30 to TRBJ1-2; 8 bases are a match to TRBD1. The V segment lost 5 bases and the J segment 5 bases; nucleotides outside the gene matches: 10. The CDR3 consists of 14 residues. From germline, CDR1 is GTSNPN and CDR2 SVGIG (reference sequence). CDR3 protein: CAWGFRTGSYGYTF. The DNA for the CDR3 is TGTGCCTGGGGGTTCCGGACAGGGAGTTATGGCTACACCTTC.

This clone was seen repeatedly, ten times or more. CDR3 in DNA: TGTGCCAGCAGTCTGACGACAGGCTACGAGCAGTACTTC. Translated, it gives CASSLTTGYEQYF. V gene TRBV2 combines with J gene TRBJ2-7, with D possibly TRBD1 on 6 matching bases. The germline gives CDR1 SNHLY, CDR2 FYNNEI. CDR3 length equals 13 residues. Trimming shortened V by 5 bases and J by 3 bases, and 11 bases separated the two germline ends.

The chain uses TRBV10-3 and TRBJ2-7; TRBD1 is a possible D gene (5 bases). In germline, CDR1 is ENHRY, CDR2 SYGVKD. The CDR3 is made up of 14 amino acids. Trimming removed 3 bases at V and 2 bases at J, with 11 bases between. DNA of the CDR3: TGTGCCATCAGTGAACAGGTGGGTCCCTACGAGCAGTACTTC. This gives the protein CAISEQVGPYEQYF.

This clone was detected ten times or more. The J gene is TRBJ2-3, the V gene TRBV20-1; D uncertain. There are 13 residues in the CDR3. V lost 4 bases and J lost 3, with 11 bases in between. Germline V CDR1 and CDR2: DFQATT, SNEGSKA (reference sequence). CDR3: CSATPGGTDTQYF. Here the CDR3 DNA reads TGCAGTGCTACCCCCGGTGGGACAGATACGCAGTATTTT.

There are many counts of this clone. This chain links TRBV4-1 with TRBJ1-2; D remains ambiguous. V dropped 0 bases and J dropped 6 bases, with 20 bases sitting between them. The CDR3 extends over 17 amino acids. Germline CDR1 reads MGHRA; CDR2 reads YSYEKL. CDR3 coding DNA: TGCGCCAGCAGCCAAGAATTCTCTCGTGGAGGGCGGGATGGCTACACCTTC. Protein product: CASSQEFSRGGRDGYTF.

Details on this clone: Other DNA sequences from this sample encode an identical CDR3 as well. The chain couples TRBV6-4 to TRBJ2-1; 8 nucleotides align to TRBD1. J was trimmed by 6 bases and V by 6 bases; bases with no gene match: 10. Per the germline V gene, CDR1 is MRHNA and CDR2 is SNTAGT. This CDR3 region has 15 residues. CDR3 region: CASSVSDREVNEQFF. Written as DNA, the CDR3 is TGTGCCAGCAGCGTGTCGGACAGGGAGGTCAATGAGCAGTTCTTC.

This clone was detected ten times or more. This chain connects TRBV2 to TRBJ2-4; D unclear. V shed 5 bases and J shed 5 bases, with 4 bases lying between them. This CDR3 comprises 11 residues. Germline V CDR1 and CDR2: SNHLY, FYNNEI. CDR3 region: CASSPENIQYF. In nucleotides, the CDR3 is TGTGCCAGCAGTCCAGAAAACATTCAGTACTTC.

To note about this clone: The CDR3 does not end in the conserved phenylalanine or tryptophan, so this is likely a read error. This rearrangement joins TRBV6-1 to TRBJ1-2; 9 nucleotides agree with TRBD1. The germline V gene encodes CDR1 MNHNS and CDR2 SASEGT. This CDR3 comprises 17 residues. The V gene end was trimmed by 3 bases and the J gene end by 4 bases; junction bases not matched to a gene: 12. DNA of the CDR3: TGTGCCAGCAGTGACTGTCGGACAGGGGCTCATGGCTATGGCTACACCCTC. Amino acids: CASSDCRTGAHGYGYTL.

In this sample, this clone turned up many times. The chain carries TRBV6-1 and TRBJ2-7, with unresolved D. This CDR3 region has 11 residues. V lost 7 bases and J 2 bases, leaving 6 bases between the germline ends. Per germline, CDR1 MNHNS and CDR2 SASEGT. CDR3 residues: CASTYPYEQYF. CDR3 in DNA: TGTGCCAGCACGTATCCCTACGAGCAGTACTTC.

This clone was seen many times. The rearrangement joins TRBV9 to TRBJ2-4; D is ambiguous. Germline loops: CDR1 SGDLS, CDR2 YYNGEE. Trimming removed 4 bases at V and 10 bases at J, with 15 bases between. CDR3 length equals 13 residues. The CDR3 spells CASSFDSGRIQYF. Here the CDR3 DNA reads TGTGCCAGCAGCTTTGACTCAGGTCGGATTCAGTACTTC.

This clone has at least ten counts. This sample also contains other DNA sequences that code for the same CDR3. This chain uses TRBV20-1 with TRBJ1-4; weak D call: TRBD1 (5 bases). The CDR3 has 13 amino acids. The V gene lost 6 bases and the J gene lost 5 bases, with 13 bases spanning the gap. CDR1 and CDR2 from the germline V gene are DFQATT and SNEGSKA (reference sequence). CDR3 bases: TGCAGTGCCCCCGGGACGGTAAATGAAAAACTGTTTTTT. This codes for CSAPGTVNEKLFF.

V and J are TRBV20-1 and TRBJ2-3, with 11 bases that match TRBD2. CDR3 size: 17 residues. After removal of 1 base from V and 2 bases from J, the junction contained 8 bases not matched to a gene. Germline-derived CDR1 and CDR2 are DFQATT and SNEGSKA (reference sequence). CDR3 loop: CSARVPVAGGFTDTQYF. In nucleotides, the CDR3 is TGCAGTGCTAGAGTGCCCGTAGCGGGGGGGTTCACAGATACGCAGTATTTT.

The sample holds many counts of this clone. The DNA for the CDR3 is TGTGCCAGCAGTGGTGGGACAGGGGGAGCGCACTATGGCTACACCTTC. Amino acids: CASSGGTGGAHYGYTF. The chain employs TRBV6-2 or TRBV6-3 and TRBJ1-2, with 11 bases that match TRBD1. The CDR3 totals 16 residues. V lost 5 bases to trimming and J lost 3 bases; unmatched junction nucleotides: 8. Germline V gene sequence: CDR1 MNHEY, CDR2 SVGEGT.

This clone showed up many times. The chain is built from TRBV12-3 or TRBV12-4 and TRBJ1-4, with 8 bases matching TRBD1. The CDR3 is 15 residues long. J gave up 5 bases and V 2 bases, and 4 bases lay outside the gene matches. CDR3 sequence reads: CASSLITGGNEKLFF. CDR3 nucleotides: TGTGCCAGCAGTTTAATTACAGGGGGGAATGAAAAACTGTTTTTT.